Below, 14 T cell receptor beta chains from the same sample are listed, as sequenced in a study of blood T cell repertoires in COVID-19. Only in-frame clones appear in the TCRdb table, and some are missing; sequencing was by immunoSEQ multiplex PCR. The table has fewer than 200,000 clones, 65% to 80% seen once. Material: PBMCs or T cells enriched from blood (not recorded which). Receptors were obtained from a woman aged 65 to 85 in a cohort exposed to, infected with or recovered from COVID-19 (not recorded which).

Only a few counts were recorded for this clone. In nucleotides, the CDR3 is TGTGCCAGCAGCGAGAGGATTAGCGCCCGAACCCGGAATGAGCAGTTCTTC. This translates into CASSERISARTRNEQFF. The V and J genes are TRBV9 and TRBJ2-1; a weak D match, TRBD2 (5 bases). V was trimmed by 3 bases and J by 7 bases, leaving 23 bases between them. The CDR3 has 17 amino acids. Germline V gene lookup returns CDR1 SGDLS and CDR2 YYNGEE.

The chain carries TRBV19 and TRBJ1-5; D remains ambiguous. This CDR3 comprises 13 residues. V lost 8 bases and J 5 bases, leaving 13 bases between the germline ends. CDR1 LNHDA and CDR2 SQIVND come from the germline V gene (reference sequence). The CDR3 is CASWGGWDQPQHF. CDR3 DNA sequence: TGTGCCAGTTGGGGAGGTTGGGATCAGCCCCAGCATTTT.

This chain's CDR3 is CAWNTGISNQPQHF. The CDR3 region has the DNA TGTGCCTGGAATACAGGCATTAGCAATCAGCCCCAGCATTTT. The chain has TRBV30 and TRBJ1-5; tentative D call: TRBD1 (5 bases). With 4 bases removed from V and 0 bases from J, the gap between germline ends came to 10 bases. Germline assignment: CDR1 GTSNPN and CDR2 SVGIG (reference sequence). The CDR3 sequence is 14 residues long. The full variable domain, with the rest looked up from reference TRBV30 and TRBJ1-5, is SQTIHQWPATLVQPVGSPLSLECTVEGTSNPNLYWYRQAAGRGLQLLFYSVGIGQISSEVPQNLSASRPQDRQFILSSKKLLLSDSGFYLCAWNTGISNQPQHFGDGTRLSIL.

The rearrangement joins TRBV28 to TRBJ2-1, with 9 bases matching TRBD1. V was pared by 4 bases and J by 2 bases, with 6 bases of the junction left unmatched. Looked up from germline, CDR1 is MDHEN and CDR2 is SYDVKM. The CDR3 spans 16 residues. Written as DNA, the CDR3 is TGTGCCAGCAGTTCACAGGGGGCAAAAGCCTACAATGAGCAGTTCTTC. As protein: CASSSQGAKAYNEQFF.

The rearrangement uses TRBV7-6 and TRBJ1-5; D is perhaps TRBD1 (5 bases). Germline CDR1 reads SGHVS; CDR2 reads FNYEAQ. The CDR3 is made up of 14 amino acids. The V and J ends lost 0 bases and 5 bases respectively, with 8 bases between them. For the CDR3, the DNA is TGTGCCAGCAGCTTAGCGCAGGGCGATCAGCCCCAGCATTTT. Translated: CASSLAQGDQPQHF.

The gene calls are TRBV5-4 and TRBJ2-2, with TRBD1 identical over 10 bases. J was trimmed by 9 bases and V by 1 base; bases with no gene match: 9. This CDR3 contains 16 residues. Germline assignment: CDR1 SGHNT and CDR2 YYREEE (reference sequence). CDR3 in amino acids: CASSLRGTGVPRELFF. The CDR3, as DNA: TGTGCCAGCAGCTTGCGTGGGACAGGGGTCCCGAGGGAGCTGTTTTTT.

The chain recombines TRBV10-2 with TRBJ1-1; D might be TRBD1 (6 bases). Germline CDR1 WSHSY, CDR2 SAAADI. CDR3 length equals 13 residues. V was trimmed by 5 bases and J by 8 bases, leaving 15 bases between them. This CDR3 reads CASSTPGAIEAFF. CDR3 bases: TGCGCCAGCAGTACCCCAGGGGCAATCGAAGCTTTCTTT.

The chain couples TRBV5-1 to TRBJ2-3; 8 bases agree with TRBD2. Germline CDR1 and CDR2: SGHRS and YFSETQ. CDR3 length: 14 amino acids. V was pared by 3 bases and J by 3 bases, with 3 bases of the junction left unmatched. CDR3 bases: TGCGCCAGCAGCTCAGGGACTAGGACAGATACGCAGTATTTT. It codes for CASSSGTRTDTQYF.

The chain combines TRBV2 with TRBJ2-1; maybe TRBD2 (5 bases). Trimming removed 4 bases from V and 5 bases from J, with 9 bases in between. The CDR3 sequence is 13 residues long. Germline assignment: CDR1 SNHLY and CDR2 FYNNEI. The CDR3 bases are TGTGCCAGCAGTGTAACGGAGGACAATGAGCAGTTCTTC. Protein: CASSVTEDNEQFF. Combining the CDR3 with reference TRBV2 and TRBJ2-1 gives the whole variable domain EPEVTQTPSHQVTQMGQEVILRCVPISNHLYFYWYRQILGQKVEFLVSFYNNEISEKSEIFDDQFSVERPDGSNFTLKIRSTKLEDSAMYFCASSVTEDNEQFFGPGTRLTVL.

This chain links TRBV2 with TRBJ1-2, with 7 bases fitting TRBD1. The V gene end was trimmed by 6 bases and the J gene end by 5 bases; junction bases not matched to a gene: 6. CDR1 SNHLY and CDR2 FYNNEI come from the germline V gene. This CDR3 comprises 13 residues. CDR3 in DNA: TGTGCCAGCAGCGGACAGGAGGGATATGGCTACACCTTC. Amino acid sequence: CASSGQEGYGYTF.

This clone was detected only once. Other DNA sequences in the same sample also yield this CDR3. The chain has TRBV3-1 (or the pseudogene TRBV3-2) and TRBJ2-1, with 8 bases aligning to TRBD2. Germline V gene data show CDR1 as LGHDT and CDR2 as YNNKEL (reference sequence). The CDR3 runs 15 residues. J was trimmed by 4 bases and V by 1 base; bases with no gene match: 3. The CDR3: CASSQGTGGYNEQFF. The CDR3 DNA follows: TGTGCCAGCAGCCAAGGTACGGGGGGGTACAATGAGCAGTTCTTC.

The chain is built from TRBV14 and TRBJ1-1; 8 bases agree with TRBD1. CDR1 SGHDN and CDR2 FVKESK come from the germline V gene. The CDR3 has 16 amino acids. V shed 3 bases, J shed 1 base, and the junction held 7 bases outside the gene matches. The CDR3 reads CASSHRQGLGNTEAFF. CDR3 DNA: TGTGCCAGCAGCCACCGACAGGGGTTGGGGAACACTGAAGCTTTCTTT. The variable domain in full, completed from reference TRBV14 and TRBJ1-1, reads EAGVTQFPSHSVIEKGQTVTLRCDPISGHDNLYWYRRVMGKEIKFLLHFVKESKQDESGMPNNRFLAERTGGTYSTLKVQPAELEDSGVYFCASSHRQGLGNTEAFFGQGTRLTVV.

This CDR3 reads CASSLLFGAATDTQYF. The DNA of the CDR3 is TGCGCCAGCAGCTTACTTTTTGGGGCGGCAACAGATACGCAGTATTTT. This rearrangement joins TRBV5-1 to TRBJ2-3; D may be TRBD1 (5 bases). The CDR3 runs 16 residues. V was trimmed by 2 bases and J by 3 bases, leaving 16 bases between them. CDR1 and CDR2 from the germline V gene are SGHRS and YFSETQ.

J is TRBJ1-1 and V is TRBV2; no reliable D call. V was trimmed by 4 bases and J by 5 bases, leaving 5 bases between them. The CDR3 is 11 amino acids. Germline V gene sequence: CDR1 SNHLY, CDR2 FYNNEI. The CDR3 DNA follows: TGTGCCAGCAGTGGCGGTACTGAAGCTTTCTTT. Amino acids: CASSGGTEAFF.